The 18 T cell receptor beta chains below all came from one sample that was sequenced in a study of neurological immune-mediated disorders. TCRdb re-analysed the 5' RACE reads in MiXCR, keeping a single row per CDR3 protein. The sample has 35,000 to 40,000 distinct CDR3 sequences, 2.5% seen once; the top ten hold 2.4%. Sequenced: PBMCs. The receptor set was obtained from a man aged 45-60 years with multiple sclerosis.

This clonotype came up a few times. The V gene is TRBV12-3 or TRBV12-4, the J gene TRBJ2-2, with D hard to call. The CDR3 totals 15 residues. Trimming cost V 2 bases and J 2 bases, with 9 bases left between them. The CDR3 region has the DNA TGTGCCAGCAGTTTAATCGGCGGAAACACCGGGGAGCTGTTTTTT. This gives the protein CASSLIGGNTGELFF.

Many counts were recorded for this clonotype. This chain links TRBV12-3 or TRBV12-4 with TRBJ1-2; D might be TRBD1 (5 bases). V dropped 3 bases and J dropped 12 bases, with 14 bases sitting between them. There are 12 residues in the CDR3. This CDR3 reads CASSLIRQRHTF. The DNA for the CDR3 is TGTGCCAGCAGTTTGATCCGACAGAGGCACACCTTC.

This clonotype is medium-sized (0.01 to 0.1%) by share. This rearrangement joins TRBV20-1 to TRBJ1-2, with D hard to call. V lost 5 bases and J lost 1, with 14 bases in between. This CDR3 has 14 amino acids. Germline V lookup: CDR1 DFQATT, CDR2 SNEGSKA (reference sequence). CDR3 residues: CSAGRPEVNYGYTF. Written as DNA, the CDR3 is TGCAGTGCTGGACGCCCAGAGGTTAACTATGGCTACACCTTC.

This clonotype was observed many times. The rearrangement links TRBV5-1 to TRBJ1-1, with D possibly being TRBD1 (6 bases). Germline V gene lookup returns CDR1 SGHRS and CDR2 YFSETQ. V was clipped by 4 bases and J by 3 bases, with 19 bases between them. This CDR3 comprises 16 residues. This chain's CDR3 is CASSPTGPLGDTEAFF. CDR3 sequence (DNA): TGCGCCAGCAGCCCGACAGGTCCCCTCGGAGACACTGAAGCTTTCTTT.

This clonotype has ten or more counts. V and J are TRBV27 and TRBJ1-5; 9 bases are shared with TRBD1. This CDR3 comprises 15 residues. The V gene end was trimmed by 4 bases and the J gene end by 4 bases; junction bases not matched to a gene: 5. The germline CDR1 and CDR2 sequences are MNHEY and SMNVEV (reference sequence). DNA for the CDR3: TGTGCCAGCAGTTCATACGGGACAGGGAATCAGCCCCAGCATTTT. This encodes CASSSYGTGNQPQHF.

The sample holds many counts of this clonotype. The chain combines TRBV5-1 with TRBJ2-5, with D tentatively TRBD1 (6 bases). The CDR3 has 14 residues. Germline V lookup: CDR1 SGHRS, CDR2 YFSETQ. V was trimmed by 0 bases and J by 2 bases, leaving 8 bases between them. CDR3 DNA: TGCGCCAGCAGCTTGGACAGGGCTCAAGAGACCCAGTACTTC. Translating it yields CASSLDRAQETQYF.

This clonotype was detected many times. The V gene is TRBV11-2, the J gene TRBJ2-7; D is undetermined. V was shortened by 0 bases and J by 1 base, with 7 bases between the two germline ends. This CDR3 comprises 14 residues. CDR1 SGHAT and CDR2 FQNNGV come from the germline V gene. This CDR3 reads CASSLDLRSYEQYF. DNA of the CDR3: TGTGCCAGCAGCTTAGATCTCAGGTCCTACGAGCAGTACTTC.

This clonotype was counted many times. This chain joins TRBV7-9 and TRBJ1-1, with a weak D call TRBD1 (6 bases). V lost 6 bases to trimming and J lost 4 bases, with 15 bases between them. Germline lookup yields CDR1 SEHNR and CDR2 FQNEAQ (reference sequence). The CDR3 extends over 14 amino acids. CDR3 protein: CASSLGAGFTEAFF. As DNA, the CDR3 is TGTGCCAGCAGTCTGGGGGCAGGGTTCACTGAAGCTTTCTTT.

There are many counts of this clonotype. The rearrangement joins TRBV28 to TRBJ2-5; D gene uncertain. This CDR3 is built from 13 residues. V was cut by 4 bases and J by 5 bases, with 11 bases left in between. Germline CDR1 MDHEN, CDR2 SYDVKM. CDR3 sequence reads: CASSSPALETQYF. As DNA, the CDR3 is TGTGCCAGCAGTTCACCGGCACTGGAGACCCAGTACTTC.

This clonotype has at least ten counts. CDR3 nucleotide sequence: TGCAGCGTTCGAGTTCGCACCATGAACACTGAAGCTTTCTTT. Residues: CSVRVRTMNTEAFF. V is TRBV29-1 and J is TRBJ1-1; D gene ambiguous. Deletions cut 5 bases from V and 0 bases from J, with 13 bases between. The CDR3 contains 14 residues. From germline, CDR1 is SQVTM and CDR2 ANQGSEA.

The table lists this clonotype with many counts. The CDR3 DNA is TGTGCCAGCAGCTTAAGACGACAAGAGACCCAGTACTTC. It translates to CASSLRRQETQYF. The chain links TRBV7-3 to TRBJ2-5; D is unresolved. This CDR3 comprises 13 residues. Germline V gene lookup returns CDR1 SGHTA and CDR2 FQGTGA. Trimming stripped 1 base from V and 2 bases from J, with 5 bases between. The full variable domain, completed using reference TRBV7-3 and TRBJ2-5, is GAGVSQTPSNKVTEKGKYVELRCDPISGHTALYWYRQSLGQGPEFLIYFQGTGAADDSGLPNDRFFAVRPEGSVSTLKIQRTERGDSAVYLCASSLRRQETQYFGPGTRLLVL.

The table lists this clonotype with many counts. V and J are TRBV27 and TRBJ1-1; no reliable D call. V gave up 6 bases and J gave up 2 bases, with 10 bases separating them. The CDR3 sequence is 13 residues long. CDR1 and CDR2 (germline): MNHEY, SMNVEV (reference sequence). For the CDR3, the DNA is TGTGCCAGCAGGTTTGACGGTAACACTGAAGCTTTCTTT. Protein: CASRFDGNTEAFF.

This clonotype was detected many times. The chain carries TRBV11-2 and TRBJ2-6, with D possibly being TRBD1 (6 bases). Deletions cut 5 bases from V and 3 bases from J, with 8 bases between. This CDR3 has 14 residues. CDR1 is SGHAT and CDR2 is FQNNGV in the germline V gene. CDR3 loop: CASSQGLGANVLTF. CDR3 nucleotides: TGTGCCAGCAGCCAGGGGCTTGGGGCCAACGTCCTGACTTTC.

This clonotype has ten or more counts. Here the CDR3 reads CASSISPRASYGYTF. CDR3 nucleotides: TGTGCCAGCAGCATCTCTCCCCGGGCCAGCTATGGCTACACCTTC. V usage is TRBV3-1 and J usage is TRBJ1-2; D gene unclear. Trimming removed 5 bases at V and 4 bases at J, with 17 bases between. CDR1 is LGHDT and CDR2 is YNNKEL in the germline V gene (reference sequence). The CDR3 is 15 residues long.

This clonotype was seen ten or more times. CDR3 nucleotide sequence: TGTGCCAGCAGCCGAGACACAGATACGCAGTATTTT. Encoded protein: CASSRDTDTQYF. This chain connects TRBV4-2 to TRBJ2-3; D uncertain. CDR1 is LGHNA, CDR2 YNFKEQ, per germline. V dropped 4 bases and J dropped 2 bases, with 4 bases sitting between them. The CDR3 spans 12 residues.

This clonotype was seen repeatedly, ten times or more. The chain carries TRBV12-3 or TRBV12-4 and TRBJ2-5, with D uncertain. The CDR3 totals 13 residues. Trimming shortened V by 3 bases and J by 2 bases, and 7 bases separated the two germline ends. The CDR3 DNA follows: TGTGCCAGCAGTTTTACCTTACAAGAGACCCAGTACTTC. As protein: CASSFTLQETQYF.

This clonotype was recorded at least ten times. Compared with germline, one end of the junction differs, possibly owing to a read error. CDR3 residues: CASSDSMFQPQNF. The CDR3 region has the DNA TGTGCCAGCAGTGATTCCATGTTTCAGCCCCAGAATTTT. The gene calls are TRBV2 and TRBJ1-5; D is unresolved. The germline V gene has CDR1 SNHLY and CDR2 FYNNEI. The CDR3 loop spans 13 amino acids.

This clonotype was recorded many times. The chain recombines TRBV7-2 with TRBJ2-7; possibly TRBD2 for D (6 bases). Germline-derived CDR1 and CDR2 are SGHTA and FQGNSA. V was shortened by 0 bases and J by 0 bases, with 15 bases between the two germline ends. The CDR3 runs 17 residues. The CDR3 nucleotides read TGTGCCAGCAGCTTAGCGAGTTGGCGGGGAAACTCCTACGAGCAGTACTTC. The encoded protein is CASSLASWRGNSYEQYF.